Shown below are 27 T cell receptor beta chains from a single sample sequenced in a study of control samples from healthy donors and cancer patients. The repertoire was sequenced with immunoSEQ multiplex PCR; TCRdb's copy has only in-frame clones and lacks some. This sample has about 80,000 clones, with about 89% found just once. The sequenced sample was blood. Source of these receptors: a woman aged 55-70 years in good health.

This chain uses TRBV2 with TRBJ2-1, with D unresolved. The CDR3 spans 12 residues. The V and J ends lost 4 bases and 7 bases respectively, with 8 bases between them. The germline gives CDR1 SNHLY, CDR2 FYNNEI. The CDR3 loop reads CASSVYGNEQFF. CDR3 nucleotide sequence: TGTGCCAGCAGTGTATATGGAAATGAGCAGTTCTTC.

Here the CDR3 reads CASSFNLAGGPYNEQFF. The CDR3 DNA reads TGTGCCAGCAGCTTTAACTTAGCGGGAGGTCCCTACAATGAGCAGTTCTTC. The chain combines TRBV7-2 with TRBJ2-1; the match to TRBD2 covers 10 bases. Trimming at V came to 3 bases and at J to 2 bases, leaving 7 bases not matched to a gene. This CDR3 spans 17 amino acids. Germline CDR1 reads SGHTA; CDR2 reads FQGNSA.

The J gene is TRBJ1-2, the V gene TRBV9; a possible D gene is TRBD1 (5 bases). Germline values: CDR1 SGDLS, CDR2 YYNGEE. The CDR3 extends over 13 amino acids. Between the trimmed V and J ends, which lost 4 bases and 4 bases, there was a span of 11 bases. The CDR3 protein is CASSTGTRYGYTF. CDR3 DNA sequence: TGTGCCAGCAGCACCGGGACTCGCTATGGCTACACCTTC.

This chain joins TRBV2 and TRBJ2-3, with TRBD1 matching 7 bases. CDR3 size: 14 residues. J gave up 5 bases and V 4 bases, and 6 bases lay outside the gene matches. Germline lookup yields CDR1 SNHLY and CDR2 FYNNEI. The CDR3 region has the DNA TGTGCCAGCAGTGTAGGGGGCGCGGGAGATACGCAGTATTTT. Translation gives CASSVGGAGDTQYF.

The chain employs TRBV11-2 and TRBJ1-1, with 7 bases that match TRBD1. The J segment lost 1 base and the V segment lost 0 bases, leaving 8 bases of the junction unmatched. The germline V gene encodes CDR1 SGHAT and CDR2 FQNNGV. CDR3 length: 17 amino acids. This CDR3 is CASSLDYSAGGNTEAFF. In nucleotides, the CDR3 is TGTGCCAGCAGCTTAGATTACTCGGCAGGGGGGAACACTGAAGCTTTCTTT.

The rearrangement links TRBV18 to TRBJ2-3, with a tentative D call TRBD1 (6 bases). V gave up 5 bases and J gave up 2 bases, with 11 bases separating them. Per the germline V gene, CDR1 is KGHSH and CDR2 is LQKENI. The CDR3 loop spans 14 amino acids. The CDR3 spells CASSGQQNTDTQYF. CDR3 nucleotides: TGTGCCAGCTCAGGACAGCAAAACACAGATACGCAGTATTTT.

As DNA, the CDR3 is TGTGCCAGCAGTTACGAGGCGGATCAGCCCCAGCATTTT. Amino acid sequence: CASSYEADQPQHF. The chain is built from TRBV7-9 and TRBJ1-5; the D is unclear. CDR1 is SEHNR, CDR2 FQNEAQ, per germline (reference sequence). Between the trimmed V and J ends, which lost 6 bases and 5 bases, there was a span of 11 bases. The CDR3 is made up of 13 amino acids. Complete variable domain (other parts from reference TRBV7-9 and TRBJ1-5): DTGVSQNPRHKITKRGQNVTFRCDPISEHNRLYWYRQTLGQGPEFLTYFQNEAQLEKSRLLSDRFSAERPKGSFSTLEIQRTEQGDSAMYLCASSYEADQPQHFGDGTRLSIL.

V gene TRBV7-9 combines with J gene TRBJ1-1, with a tentative D call TRBD1 (5 bases). Trimming stripped 5 bases from V and 2 bases from J, with 6 bases between. The CDR3 consists of 12 residues. Germline CDR1 is SEHNR and CDR2 is FQNEAQ (reference sequence). The CDR3 reads CASSRGNTEAFF. CDR3 sequence (DNA): TGTGCCAGCAGCAGGGGAAACACTGAAGCTTTCTTT.

This clone was found a few times. V and J are TRBV25-1 and TRBJ2-7; TRBD2 aligns across 11 bases. The V gene's germline CDR1 is MGHDK and CDR2 SYGVNS. V gave up 3 bases and J gave up 0 bases; unmatched junction bases: 10. CDR3 size: 18 residues. Written as DNA, the CDR3 is TGTGCCAGCAGTGAGACTAGCGGGGCCCCACCCCGCTCCTACGAGCAGTACTTC. It codes for CASSETSGAPPRSYEQYF.

With regard to this clone: A read error is possible here, since a much larger clone lies one base away. J is TRBJ2-7 and V is TRBV7-9; D not certain. Germline CDR1 and CDR2: SEHNR and FQNEAQ (reference sequence). This CDR3 is built from 11 residues. Trimming took off 5 bases at V and 3 bases at J, with 5 bases between the two ends. CDR3 loop: CASSPFYEQYF. The CDR3 bases are TGTGCCAGCAGCCCCTTCTACGAGCAGTACTTC.

The rearrangement joins TRBV18 to TRBJ2-1; TRBD1 agrees at 9 bases. The CDR3 has 15 residues. V dropped 6 bases and J dropped 4; count of bases not matched to a gene: 7. Germline CDR1 KGHSH, CDR2 LQKENI. This CDR3 is CASSHRDRAYNEQFF. Here the CDR3 DNA reads TGTGCCAGCTCGCACCGGGACAGGGCTTACAATGAGCAGTTCTTC. Variable domain in full (rest from reference TRBV18 and TRBJ2-1): NAGVMQNPRHLVRRRGQEARLRCSPMKGHSHVYWYRQLPEEGLKFMVYLQKENIIDESGMPKERFSAEFPKEGPSILRIQQVVRGDSAAYFCASSHRDRAYNEQFFGPGTRLTVL.

This clone was seen more than once but under ten times. The chain employs TRBV6-1 and TRBJ2-1; a possible D gene is TRBD2 (6 bases). Germline V gene sequence: CDR1 MNHNS, CDR2 SASEGT. This CDR3 is built from 16 residues. Trimming cost V 2 bases and J 5 bases, with 16 bases left between them. The DNA of the CDR3 is TGTGCCAGCAGTGAATCCTACGCGGGAAGAGACAATGAGCAGTTCTTC. Its translation: CASSESYAGRDNEQFF.

The rearrangement joins TRBV5-1 to TRBJ2-5, with D unclear. The V end lost 2 bases, the J end lost 2 bases, and 7 bases lay between the germline ends. Germline CDR1 and CDR2: SGHRS and YFSETQ. The CDR3 has 13 amino acids. This CDR3 is CASSFGVQETQYF. For the CDR3, the DNA is TGCGCCAGCAGCTTCGGAGTACAAGAGACCCAGTACTTC.

The chain is built from TRBV20-1 and TRBJ1-2; no reliable D call. CDR1 is DFQATT and CDR2 is SNEGSKA in the germline V gene (reference sequence). CDR3 length: 11 amino acids. V lost 0 bases and J lost 8, with 7 bases in between. The CDR3 DNA follows: TGCAGTGCTAGAGATGGGAAGGGCTACACCTTC. This gives the protein CSARDGKGYTF.

V is TRBV19 and J is TRBJ1-2; 8 nucleotides align to TRBD1. This CDR3 has 15 residues. J gave up 4 bases and V 6 bases, and 10 bases lay outside the gene matches. In germline, CDR1 is LNHDA, CDR2 SQIVND (reference sequence). CDR3 nucleotide sequence: TGTGCCAGTAGACGTCCCGGACAGGGAGGCTATGGCTACACCTTC. Protein product: CASRRPGQGGYGYTF.

CDR3 amino acids: CASSLGQGGYNEQFF. CDR3 nucleotides: TGCGCCAGCAGCTTGGGACAGGGAGGTTACAATGAGCAGTTCTTC. The chain combines TRBV5-1 with TRBJ2-1; D might be TRBD1 (7 bases). Trimming removed 0 bases at V and 4 bases at J, with 11 bases between. CDR3 length: 15 residues. Germline CDR1 and CDR2: SGHRS and YFSETQ.

This chain joins TRBV4-2 and TRBJ2-7; possible D gene TRBD1, 6 bases. This CDR3 has 17 amino acids. Germline V lookup: CDR1 LGHNA, CDR2 YNFKEQ. V shed 0 bases and J shed 1 base, with 16 bases lying between them. The CDR3 nucleotides read TGTGCCAGCAGCCAAGACGCCCCTCGGACAGCTTCCTACGAGCAGTACTTC. Protein product: CASSQDAPRTASYEQYF.

This clone was found once. This sequence joins TRBV3-1 (or the pseudogene TRBV3-2) and TRBJ2-1, with 8 positions matching TRBD2. Germline assignment: CDR1 LGHDT and CDR2 YNNKEL (reference sequence). V shed 0 bases, J shed 2 bases, and the junction held 3 bases outside the gene matches. The CDR3 totals 16 residues. The CDR3 nucleotides are TGTGCCAGCAGCCAAGACGGTAGCGGGGCCTACAATGAGCAGTTCTTC. It yields the protein CASSQDGSGAYNEQFF.

This chain joins TRBV12-5 and TRBJ2-2; a weak D match, TRBD2 (6 bases). This CDR3 contains 16 residues. Germline V gene data show CDR1 as LGHNT and CDR2 as FRNRAP. The V end lost 0 bases, the J end lost 7 bases, and 15 bases lay between the germline ends. The CDR3 DNA reads as TGTGCTAGTGGTTTGGTTCTCGGCGGGACCGGCGGGGAGCTGTTTTTT. As protein: CASGLVLGGTGGELFF.

This rearrangement joins TRBV5-1 to TRBJ1-1, with TRBD1 as a possible D gene (5 bases). The V end was cut by 2 bases, the J end by 1 base, with 12 bases between. This CDR3 has 15 residues. The germline gives CDR1 SGHRS, CDR2 YFSETQ. CDR3 protein: CASSFMPGGNTEAFF. CDR3 nucleotide sequence: TGCGCCAGCAGCTTCATGCCGGGGGGGAACACTGAAGCTTTCTTT.

The rearrangement links TRBV19 to TRBJ2-7; 10 bases are a match to TRBD2. Per the germline V gene, CDR1 is LNHDA and CDR2 is SQIVND (reference sequence). This CDR3 has 12 amino acids. V shed 9 bases and J 5 bases; nucleotides not matched to a gene: 4. CDR3 region: CASSSGGHEQYF. The CDR3 DNA is TGTGCCAGCTCTAGCGGGGGACACGAGCAGTACTTC.

The table lists this clone with a count of one. The chain joins TRBV7-9 to TRBJ1-2; the D is unclear. The CDR3 is 11 amino acids. V was shortened by 10 bases and J by 4 bases, with 10 bases between the two germline ends. Looked up from germline, CDR1 is SEHNR and CDR2 is FQNEAQ (reference sequence). CDR3 amino acids: CATTNSYGYTF. CDR3 nucleotide sequence: TGTGCCACGACGAACAGCTATGGCTACACCTTC.

This clone was observed once. The chain employs TRBV2 and TRBJ1-4; 7 bases agree with TRBD1. This CDR3 has 14 amino acids. V lost 8 bases and J lost 5; bases outside the gene matches: 8. CDR1 is SNHLY, CDR2 FYNNEI, per germline. DNA of the CDR3: TGTGCCAGCCAACTCAGACAGGGAAATGAAAAACTGTTTTTT. Residues: CASQLRQGNEKLFF. Full variable domain (missing parts from reference TRBV2 and TRBJ1-4): EPEVTQTPSHQVTQMGQEVILRCVPISNHLYFYWYRQILGQKVEFLVSFYNNEISEKSEIFDDQFSVERPDGSNFTLKIRSTKLEDSAMYFCASQLRQGNEKLFFGSGTQLSVL.

A single count supports this clone. The gene calls are TRBV5-1 and TRBJ2-5, with 10 bases fitting TRBD2. The CDR3 has 14 amino acids. Germline assignment: CDR1 SGHRS and CDR2 YFSETQ. After removal of 6 bases from V and 1 base from J, the junction contained 3 bases not matched to a gene. CDR3 region: CASMTSGSQETQYF. The CDR3 bases are TGCGCCAGCATGACTAGCGGGTCCCAAGAGACCCAGTACTTC.

This chain connects TRBV10-3 to TRBJ2-1, with 7 nucleotides matching TRBD1. This CDR3 is built from 15 residues. In germline, CDR1 is ENHRY, CDR2 SYGVKD. The trim removed 4 bases at V and 2 bases at J, leaving 5 bases unmatched. For the CDR3, the DNA is TGTGCCATCAGTGGACAGGGCGGCGCCTACAATGAGCAGTTCTTC. It encodes CAISGQGGAYNEQFF.

The chain carries TRBV5-4 and TRBJ2-1, with 11 bases lining up with TRBD2. This CDR3 is built from 17 residues. Germline assignment: CDR1 SGHNT and CDR2 YYREEE (reference sequence). J lost 5 bases, V lost 4 bases, and 11 bases had no gene match. The CDR3 region is CASSRLAGNPFDNEQFF. CDR3 in DNA: TGTGCCAGCAGCAGACTAGCGGGAAACCCCTTTGACAATGAGCAGTTCTTC.

The CDR3 protein is CASRLRGNTEAFF. In DNA, the CDR3 is TGTGCCAGCAGACTAAGGGGGAACACTGAAGCTTTCTTT. The rearrangement joins TRBV7-8 to TRBJ1-1; D is perhaps TRBD1 (5 bases). CDR3 length: 13 residues. V gave up 6 bases and J gave up 1 base, with 9 bases separating them. Per germline, CDR1 SGHVS and CDR2 FQNEAQ.